These 24 T cell receptor beta chains originate from one sample sequenced in a study of graft-versus-host responses after intestinal transplantation. TCRdb's copy holds only in-frame clones and misses some; the assay was immunoSEQ multiplex PCR. Of more than 60,000 clones in the sample, around 90% were seen once. No cognate antigen is known for these TCRs. Sample: unstimulated CD8+ T cells sorted from spleen or lymph node cells, taken before intestinal transplant. All receptors come from a human donor who received an intestinal transplant.

The V and J genes are TRBV6-4 and TRBJ2-7; 7 bases match TRBD1. With 2 bases clipped from V and 3 bases from J, the junction kept 10 bases outside the gene matches. Germline V gives CDR1 MRHNA, CDR2 SNTAGT. This CDR3 contains 16 residues. DNA of the CDR3: TGTGCCAGCAGTGACGTTAGGGGGCCTTGGCTCTACGAGCAGTACTTC. It encodes CASSDVRGPWLYEQYF.

This chain uses TRBV10-2 with TRBJ1-1; 9 nucleotides line up with TRBD1. This CDR3 comprises 12 residues. Germline loops: CDR1 WSHSY, CDR2 SAAADI. V trimming: 6 bases; J trimming: 11 bases; junction bases outside the gene matches: 7. The CDR3 here is CASRGQGSGAFF. The CDR3 DNA reads as TGCGCCAGCAGAGGACAGGGGTCCGGGGCTTTCTTT.

Regarding this clone: The same CDR3 arises from other DNA sequences in this sample as well. The V call is TRBV7-6, the J call TRBJ1-2; 9 nucleotides agree with TRBD1. Germline values: CDR1 SGHVS, CDR2 FNYEAQ. The CDR3 has 16 amino acids. Unmatched junction bases numbered 7, after V lost 0 bases and J lost 5 bases. Here the CDR3 DNA reads TGTGCCAGCAGCTTAGCCTACAGGGGGCTGCAGTATGGCTACACCTTC. This translates into CASSLAYRGLQYGYTF.

The sample holds a few counts of this clone. V gene TRBV29-1 combines with J gene TRBJ2-7; 8 positions match TRBD2. CDR3 size: 12 residues. With 7 bases clipped from V and 4 bases from J, the junction kept 6 bases outside the gene matches. CDR1 is SQVTM and CDR2 is ANQGSEA in the germline V gene. CDR3 in amino acids: CSARGGTYEQYF. CDR3 DNA sequence: TGCAGCGCCCGGGGGGGAACGTACGAGCAGTACTTC.

The chain joins TRBV7-8 to TRBJ2-7, with D hard to call. CDR1 and CDR2 from the germline V gene are SGHVS and FQNEAQ. This CDR3 has 13 residues. The germline V and J ends were trimmed by 1 base and 5 bases, with 9 bases remaining between them. The CDR3 sequence: CASSLGGVDEQYF. The CDR3 DNA is TGTGCCAGCAGCTTAGGAGGCGTTGACGAGCAGTACTTC.

This chain joins TRBV4-2 and TRBJ1-1; 10 bases fit TRBD1. Unmatched junction bases numbered 8, after V lost 1 base and J lost 0 bases. CDR3 length equals 18 residues. Germline V gene lookup returns CDR1 LGHNA and CDR2 YNFKEQ. The CDR3 region is CASSQGGAGTGVNTEAFF. The CDR3 DNA is TGTGCCAGCAGCCAAGGGGGGGCCGGGACAGGGGTGAACACTGAAGCTTTCTTT.

The chain combines TRBV29-1 with TRBJ2-2; TRBD1 matches 8 bases. This CDR3 spans 13 amino acids. V was clipped by 7 bases and J by 1 base; unmatched bases: 2. Germline CDR1 is SQVTM and CDR2 is ANQGSEA. The CDR3 DNA reads as TGCAGCGGTGGGACAGGGAACACCGGGGAGCTGTTTTTT. This translates into CSGGTGNTGELFF.

This clone was picked up one time. The rearrangement joins TRBV2 to TRBJ1-1; D remains unclear. Per the germline V gene, CDR1 is SNHLY and CDR2 is FYNNEI. The V end was cut by 1 base, the J end by 5 bases, with 11 bases between. The CDR3 spans 14 residues. The CDR3, as DNA: TGTGCCAGCAGTGAAGGGTGGCAGAAGACTGAAGCTTTCTTT. It yields the protein CASSEGWQKTEAFF.

This rearrangement joins TRBV27 to TRBJ1-4, with a tentative D call TRBD1 (6 bases). V lost 7 bases and J lost 0, with 12 bases in between. The CDR3 covers 15 residues. Germline CDR1 is MNHEY and CDR2 is SMNVEV (reference sequence). The CDR3 loop reads CASMQGFSTNEKLFF. The CDR3 DNA is TGTGCCAGCATGCAGGGGTTTTCAACTAATGAAAAACTGTTTTTT. The full variable domain, in which reference TRBV27 and TRBJ1-4 provide the parts outside the CDR3, is EAQVTQNPRYLITVTGKKLTVTCSQNMNHEYMSWYRQDPGLGLRQIYYSMNVEVTDKGDVPEGYKVSRKEKRNFPLILESPSPNQTSLYFCASMQGFSTNEKLFFGSGTQLSVL.

The chain employs TRBV4-2 and TRBJ1-1; possible D gene TRBD1, 5 bases. The ends were cut back, 4 bases at V and 6 bases at J, with 15 bases in the middle. The CDR3 spans 14 residues. Germline V lookup: CDR1 LGHNA, CDR2 YNFKEQ. Written as DNA, the CDR3 is TGTGCCAGCAGCCCCTTGGGGGGGAAGCCTGAAGCTTTCTTT. Its protein product is CASSPLGGKPEAFF.

In this sample, this clone turned up once. V is TRBV6-5 and J is TRBJ2-1; TRBD2 might be the D (6 bases). The CDR3 spans 12 residues. CDR1 is MNHEY, CDR2 SVGAGI, per germline. V was clipped by 4 bases and J by 6 bases, with 7 bases between them. The CDR3 is CASSWGGNEQFF. In nucleotides, the CDR3 is TGTGCCAGCAGTTGGGGAGGCAATGAGCAGTTCTTC.

The chain employs TRBV19 and TRBJ2-2, with 8 bases lining up with TRBD1. This CDR3 spans 15 amino acids. Trimming cost V 6 bases and J 5 bases; bases outside gene matches: 8. Germline V gene lookup returns CDR1 LNHDA and CDR2 SQIVND (reference sequence). The CDR3 is CASSITGGGTGELFF. The CDR3 region has the DNA TGTGCCAGTAGCATCACAGGGGGTGGGACCGGGGAGCTGTTTTTT.

The rearrangement uses TRBV4-1 and TRBJ1-4, with a possible D match to TRBD1 (5 bases). V lost 5 bases, J lost 8 bases, and 6 bases lay in between. Germline CDR1 MGHRA, CDR2 YSYEKL. This CDR3 has 11 residues. CDR3 residues: CASSGGEKLFF. The CDR3 DNA reads TGCGCCAGCAGCGGGGGGGAAAAACTGTTTTTT.

The CDR3: CASSVAWETSGVPTDTQYF. CDR3 sequence (DNA): TGTGCCAGCAGCGTAGCTTGGGAGACTAGCGGGGTCCCCACAGATACGCAGTATTTT. The V and J genes are TRBV9 and TRBJ2-3; 11 nucleotides align to TRBD2. CDR1 and CDR2 from the germline V gene are SGDLS and YYNGEE. This CDR3 contains 19 residues. Trimming removed 0 bases from V and 2 bases from J; junction bases left unmatched: 11.

The gene calls are TRBV11-2 and TRBJ1-1; a possible D gene is TRBD1 (5 bases). Germline assignment: CDR1 SGHAT and CDR2 FQNNGV. V was cut by 1 base and J by 7 bases, with 19 bases left in between. The CDR3 consists of 16 residues. CDR3 loop: CASSLAGRKGGDEAFF. CDR3 DNA sequence: TGTGCCAGCAGCTTAGCTGGTCGGAAGGGAGGGGATGAAGCTTTCTTT.

J is TRBJ1-1 and V is TRBV4-1; D perhaps matches TRBD1 (6 bases). The germline V gene has CDR1 MGHRA and CDR2 YSYEKL. This CDR3 has 15 residues. Trimming pared 0 bases from V and 5 bases from J, leaving 13 bases between. The DNA for the CDR3 is TGCGCCAGCAGCCAAGATGGGGGGGCATGGACTGAAGCTTTCTTT. This translates into CASSQDGGAWTEAFF.

CDR3 in DNA: TGTGCCAGCAAAAGCGGGGGGTACCTCTACGAGCAGTACTTC. Its translation: CASKSGGYLYEQYF. The chain joins TRBV27 to TRBJ2-7; 9 nucleotides match TRBD2. The germline CDR1 and CDR2 sequences are MNHEY and SMNVEV (reference sequence). The V and J ends lost 7 bases and 3 bases, in that order; junction bases with no gene match: 7. The CDR3 sequence is 14 residues long.

V is TRBV7-8 and J is TRBJ1-4; possibly TRBD1 for D (6 bases). The ends were cut back, 5 bases at V and 4 bases at J, with 11 bases in the middle. The CDR3 length is 14 residues. CDR1 and CDR2 from the germline V gene are SGHVS and FQNEAQ. The CDR3 here is CASSPGVHNEKLFF. The CDR3 region has the DNA TGTGCCAGCAGCCCAGGGGTACATAATGAAAAACTGTTTTTT.

V is TRBV12-5 and J is TRBJ1-5; perhaps TRBD1 as D (6 bases). This CDR3 has 13 residues. Germline CDR1 reads LGHNT; CDR2 reads FRNRAP. V gave up 6 bases and J gave up 5 bases, with 11 bases separating them. The CDR3 region has the DNA TGTGCTAGTGGCACGGGACACCATCAGCCCCAGCATTTT. Its protein product is CASGTGHHQPQHF.

The chain combines TRBV23-1 with TRBJ2-6; 11 bases fit TRBD1. TRBV23-1 is noted as an ORF with a role that remains uncertain. Trimming took 3 bases from V and 2 from J; bases not matched to a gene: 12. The CDR3 sequence is 20 residues long. CDR3 residues: CASSHRPPGQGVTGANVLTF. For the CDR3, the DNA is TGCGCCAGCAGTCATCGTCCTCCGGGACAGGGGGTAACTGGGGCCAACGTCCTGACTTTC.

V and J are TRBV9 and TRBJ2-1; the match to TRBD1 covers 10 bases. The J segment lost 0 bases and the V segment lost 3 bases, leaving 6 bases of the junction unmatched. This CDR3 has 17 residues. CDR1 is SGDLS and CDR2 is YYNGEE in the germline V gene. CDR3 bases: TGTGCCAGCAGCGGACAGGGGGCTCGAAGCTCCTACAATGAGCAGTTCTTC. Amino acids: CASSGQGARSSYNEQFF.

V is TRBV9 and J is TRBJ1-3, with D uncertain. V lost 4 bases and J 0 bases, leaving 5 bases between the germline ends. The CDR3 length is 13 residues. Germline CDR1 and CDR2: SGDLS and YYNGEE. The CDR3 region has the DNA TGTGCCAGCAGCAAGAGCTCTGGAAACACCATATATTTT. It translates to CASSKSSGNTIYF.

The chain employs TRBV18 and TRBJ2-4; D gene ambiguous. CDR3 length: 15 amino acids. With 2 bases removed from V and 4 bases from J, the gap between germline ends came to 12 bases. The germline V gene has CDR1 KGHSH and CDR2 LQKENI. The CDR3 sequence: CASSPSRILKNIQYF. The CDR3 DNA sequence: TGTGCCAGCTCACCAAGCCGAATACTTAAAAACATTCAGTACTTC.

This chain connects TRBV5-6 to TRBJ1-1; D is undetermined. This CDR3 has 12 amino acids. Trimming cost V 2 bases and J 2 bases, with 4 bases left between them. The germline V gene encodes CDR1 SGHDT and CDR2 YYEEEE. CDR3 bases: TGTGCCAGCAGCTTTTCAAACACTGAAGCTTTCTTT. Protein product: CASSFSNTEAFF.